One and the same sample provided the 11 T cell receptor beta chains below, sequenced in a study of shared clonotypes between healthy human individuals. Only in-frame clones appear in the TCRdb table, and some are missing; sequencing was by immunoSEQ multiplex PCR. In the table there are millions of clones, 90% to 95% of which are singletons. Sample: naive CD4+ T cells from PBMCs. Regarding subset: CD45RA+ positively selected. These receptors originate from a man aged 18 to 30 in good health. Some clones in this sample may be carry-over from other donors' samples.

The CDR3 DNA reads as TGCGCCAGCAGCGTGACTAGCGGCGCATACAATGAGCAGTTCTTC. Translating gives CASSVTSGAYNEQFF. The chain couples TRBV5-1 to TRBJ2-1, with 9 bases that match TRBD2. There are 15 residues in the CDR3. With V trimmed by 4 bases and J by 4 bases, 6 bases remained unmatched. Looked up from germline, CDR1 is SGHRS and CDR2 is YFSETQ.

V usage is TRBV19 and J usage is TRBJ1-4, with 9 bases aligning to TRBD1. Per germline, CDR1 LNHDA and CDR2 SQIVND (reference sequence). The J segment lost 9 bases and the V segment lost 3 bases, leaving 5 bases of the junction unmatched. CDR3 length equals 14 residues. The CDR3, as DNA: TGTGCCAGTAGTATGATGGGACAGGGCCAAAAACTGTTTTTT. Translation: CASSMMGQGQKLFF.

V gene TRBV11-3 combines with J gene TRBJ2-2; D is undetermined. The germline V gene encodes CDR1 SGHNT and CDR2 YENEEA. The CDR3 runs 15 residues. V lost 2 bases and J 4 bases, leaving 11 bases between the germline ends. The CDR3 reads CASSLLRSGTGELFF. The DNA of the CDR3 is TGTGCCAGCAGCTTATTAAGGAGTGGCACCGGGGAGCTGTTTTTT.

The CDR3 spells CASSEPGGIQYF. The CDR3 DNA sequence: TGTGCCAGCAGTGAGCCCGGGGGCATTCAGTACTTC. The chain carries TRBV25-1 and TRBJ2-4, with D tentatively TRBD2 (6 bases). Trimming removed 3 bases from V and 9 bases from J, with 9 bases in between. CDR1 MGHDK and CDR2 SYGVNS come from the germline V gene. The CDR3 totals 12 residues.

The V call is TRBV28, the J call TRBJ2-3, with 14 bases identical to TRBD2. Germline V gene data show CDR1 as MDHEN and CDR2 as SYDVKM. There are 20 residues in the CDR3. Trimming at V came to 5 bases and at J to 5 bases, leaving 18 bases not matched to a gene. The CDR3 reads CASSRYAGTSGSTFGDTQYF. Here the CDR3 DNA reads TGTGCCAGCAGTAGATACGCCGGGACTAGCGGGAGCACTTTCGGAGATACGCAGTATTTT.

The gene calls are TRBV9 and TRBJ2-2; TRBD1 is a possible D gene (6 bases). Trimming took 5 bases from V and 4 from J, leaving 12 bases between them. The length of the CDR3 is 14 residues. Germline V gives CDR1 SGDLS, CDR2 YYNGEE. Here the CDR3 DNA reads TGTGCCAGCAGGAGACAGGACTCCACCGGGGAGCTGTTTTTT. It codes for CASRRQDSTGELFF.

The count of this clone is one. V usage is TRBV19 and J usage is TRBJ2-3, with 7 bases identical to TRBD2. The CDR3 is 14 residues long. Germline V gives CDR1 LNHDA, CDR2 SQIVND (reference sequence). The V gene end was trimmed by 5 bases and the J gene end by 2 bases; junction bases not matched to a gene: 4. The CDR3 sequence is CASSRLAATDTQYF. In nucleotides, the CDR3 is TGTGCCAGTAGTCGGCTAGCGGCCACAGATACGCAGTATTTT.

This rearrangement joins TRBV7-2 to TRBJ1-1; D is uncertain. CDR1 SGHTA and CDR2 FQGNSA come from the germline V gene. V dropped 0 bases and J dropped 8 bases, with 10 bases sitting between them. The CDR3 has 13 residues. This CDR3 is CASSLAFGREAFF. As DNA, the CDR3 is TGTGCCAGCAGCTTAGCGTTCGGCCGAGAAGCTTTCTTT.

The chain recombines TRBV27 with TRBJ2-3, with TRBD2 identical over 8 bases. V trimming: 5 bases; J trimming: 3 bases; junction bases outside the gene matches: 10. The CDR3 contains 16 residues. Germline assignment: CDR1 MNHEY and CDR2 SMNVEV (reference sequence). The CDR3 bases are TGTGCCAGCAGTCCCCGGGGACTAGGACCGACAGATACGCAGTATTTT. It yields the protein CASSPRGLGPTDTQYF.

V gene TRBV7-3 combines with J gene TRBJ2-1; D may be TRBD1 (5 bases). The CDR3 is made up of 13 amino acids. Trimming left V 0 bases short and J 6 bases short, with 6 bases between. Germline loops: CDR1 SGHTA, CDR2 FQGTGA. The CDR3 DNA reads TGTGCCAGCAGCTTAACGGGGCCCAATGAGCAGTTCTTC. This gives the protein CASSLTGPNEQFF.

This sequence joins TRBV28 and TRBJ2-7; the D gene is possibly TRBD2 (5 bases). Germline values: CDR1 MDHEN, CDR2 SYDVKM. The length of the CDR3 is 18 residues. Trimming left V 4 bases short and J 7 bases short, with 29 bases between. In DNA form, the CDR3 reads TGTGCCAGCAGTTCCCATCGAAACCTGCCGTGGGGAGTTGAGGAGCAGTACTTC. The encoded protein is CASSSHRNLPWGVEEQYF.